Following are 22 T cell receptor beta chains from one sample sequenced in a study of blood T cell repertoires in COVID-19. The assay was immunoSEQ multiplex PCR, and TCRdb's table has in-frame clones only and misses some. The data show under 250,000 clones, 88% seen once. The sample consisted of peripheral blood. The receptors here all came from an elderly man with acute or convalescent COVID-19.

The chain recombines TRBV5-1 with TRBJ1-3; TRBD1 aligns across 9 bases. Losses at the gene ends were 1 base for V and 6 bases for J; bases not matched to a gene: 5. The CDR3 consists of 15 residues. Germline CDR1 is SGHRS and CDR2 is YFSETQ. The CDR3 DNA follows: TGCGCCAGCAGCTTGAATGGACAGGGGAAAAACACCATATATTTT. Translating it yields CASSLNGQGKNTIYF.

The chain combines TRBV29-1 with TRBJ1-2, with TRBD1 as a possible D gene (5 bases). Germline-derived CDR1 and CDR2 are SQVTM and ANQGSEA. The V end lost 7 bases, the J end lost 4 bases, and 13 bases lay between the germline ends. This CDR3 contains 12 residues. The CDR3 spells CSGSLQGYGYTF. Here the CDR3 DNA reads TGCAGCGGTTCCCTCCAGGGCTATGGCTACACCTTC.

V and J are TRBV18 and TRBJ1-4; D uncertain. Per germline, CDR1 KGHSH and CDR2 LQKENI. The CDR3 length is 14 residues. V shed 5 bases and J shed 3 bases, with 10 bases lying between them. The CDR3 DNA follows: TGTGCCAGCTCATCGCGGGCCGCTAATGAAAAACTGTTTTTT. Translated: CASSSRAANEKLFF. Full variable domain (outside the CDR3, taken from reference TRBV18 and TRBJ1-4): NAGVMQNPRHLVRRRGQEARLRCSPMKGHSHVYWYRQLPEEGLKFMVYLQKENIIDESGMPKERFSAEFPKEGPSILRIQQVVRGDSAAYFCASSSRAANEKLFFGSGTQLSVL.

The chain joins TRBV18 to TRBJ2-7; TRBD2 is a possible D gene (6 bases). With 3 bases removed from V and 4 bases from J, the gap between germline ends came to 19 bases. Per germline, CDR1 KGHSH and CDR2 LQKENI. This CDR3 contains 16 residues. In nucleotides, the CDR3 is TGTGCCAGCTCACCCCTCAGTGGGGGGAAGGCTTACGAGCAGTACTTC. Protein: CASSPLSGGKAYEQYF.

The rearrangement joins TRBV5-1 to TRBJ2-6; weak D call: TRBD1 (6 bases). V lost 8 bases and J lost 4, with 16 bases in between. The CDR3 extends over 15 amino acids. Germline-derived CDR1 and CDR2 are SGHRS and YFSETQ. The CDR3 DNA follows: TGCGCCAGTTCATCAGGGGAAGGCGGGGCCAACGTCCTGACTTTC. Its protein product is CASSSGEGGANVLTF. Full variable domain (missing parts from reference TRBV5-1 and TRBJ2-6): KAGVTQTPRYLIKTRGQQVTLSCSPISGHRSVSWYQQTPGQGLQFLFEYFSETQRNKGNFPGRFSGRQFSNSRSEMNVSTLELGDSALYLCASSSGEGGANVLTFGAGSRLTVL.

This clone occurred a few times. This chain connects TRBV2 to TRBJ1-6; D remains ambiguous. With 6 bases removed from V and 0 bases from J, the gap between germline ends came to 12 bases. CDR1 is SNHLY and CDR2 is FYNNEI in the germline V gene. The CDR3 spans 16 residues. The CDR3 coding sequence is TGTGCCAGCAGAACCAGTCTCAGCTCCTATAATTCACCCCTCCACTTT. This sequence encodes CASRTSLSSYNSPLHF.

The chain couples TRBV7-9 to TRBJ1-6; TRBD1 aligns across 7 bases. The V and J ends lost 1 base and 6 bases, in that order; junction bases with no gene match: 9. Germline V lookup: CDR1 SEHNR, CDR2 FQNEAQ (reference sequence). The CDR3 runs 17 residues. CDR3 bases: TGTGCCAGCAGCTTAGTACCTGGGGGGACAGTTAATTCACCCCTCCACTTT. It encodes CASSLVPGGTVNSPLHF.

The rearrangement links TRBV7-2 to TRBJ1-2; 11 bases are shared with TRBD1. The CDR3 spans 16 residues. CDR1 and CDR2 (germline): SGHTA, FQGNSA. The V segment lost 7 bases and the J segment 5 bases; nucleotides outside the gene matches: 12. The CDR3 loop reads CASIPGAGQGAYGYTF. As DNA, the CDR3 is TGTGCCAGCATTCCAGGGGCCGGACAGGGGGCATATGGCTACACCTTC. The complete variable domain, with remaining parts taken from reference TRBV7-2 and TRBJ1-2, reads GAGVSQSPSNKVTEKGKDVELRCDPISGHTALYWYRQSLGQGLEFLIYFQGNSAPDKSGLPSDRFSAERTGGSVSTLTIQRTQQEDSAVYLCASIPGAGQGAYGYTFGSGTRLTVV.

The chain recombines TRBV19 with TRBJ2-4; D perhaps matches TRBD1 (6 bases). This CDR3 has 14 residues. Per the germline V gene, CDR1 is LNHDA and CDR2 is SQIVND (reference sequence). V lost 1 base and J lost 5, with 9 bases in between. In DNA form, the CDR3 reads TGTGCCAGTAGTATAGCAGGGGACCAAAACATTCAGTACTTC. This gives the protein CASSIAGDQNIQYF.

This clone was recorded only once. The chain has TRBV28 and TRBJ2-7, with D uncertain. CDR1 is MDHEN and CDR2 is SYDVKM in the germline V gene. V gave up 7 bases and J gave up 1 base, with 17 bases separating them. CDR3 length equals 15 residues. CDR3 region: CASTMTPPNSYEQYF. The CDR3 DNA reads TGTGCCAGCACCATGACACCTCCGAATTCCTACGAGCAGTACTTC.

J is TRBJ2-7 and V is TRBV29-1; 7 bases match TRBD2. The ends lost 1 base at V and 3 bases at J; junction bases unmatched: 6. Germline CDR1 is SQVTM and CDR2 is ANQGSEA. The CDR3 covers 14 residues. The chain's CDR3 is CSVEGWSGNYEQYF. DNA for the CDR3: TGCAGCGTTGAAGGGTGGAGCGGGAACTACGAGCAGTACTTC.

The J gene is TRBJ2-2, the V gene TRBV19; 7 nucleotides agree with TRBD1. The germline gives CDR1 LNHDA, CDR2 SQIVND (reference sequence). V shed 3 bases, J shed 5 bases, and the junction held 6 bases outside the gene matches. The CDR3 runs to 15 residues. The CDR3 DNA is TGTGCCAGTAGTATTAATAACAGGGGAACCGGGGAGCTGTTTTTT. It specifies CASSINNRGTGELFF. Based on the CDR3 plus reference TRBV19 and TRBJ2-2, the full variable domain is DGGITQSPKYLFRKEGQNVTLSCEQNLNHDAMYWYRQDPGQGLRLIYYSQIVNDFQKGDIAEGYSVSREKKESFPLTVTSAQKNPTAFYLCASSINNRGTGELFFGEGSRLTVL.

This chain uses TRBV18 with TRBJ2-1; TRBD2 is a possible D gene (5 bases). The CDR3 contains 14 residues. Germline lookup yields CDR1 KGHSH and CDR2 LQKENI. Deletions cut 5 bases from V and 7 bases from J, with 15 bases between. The chain's CDR3 is CASSNIAGVNEQFF. CDR3 sequence (DNA): TGTGCCAGCTCAAACATCGCGGGTGTAAATGAGCAGTTCTTC.

As to this clone: Other DNA variants within this sample encode the same CDR3. The chain uses TRBV5-1 and TRBJ2-7; a weak D match, TRBD1 (6 bases). The CDR3 is 14 amino acids. The germline V gene has CDR1 SGHRS and CDR2 YFSETQ. Trimming stripped 4 bases from V and 0 bases from J, with 11 bases between. The DNA of the CDR3 is TGCGCCAGCAGCGTGTCAGGGGTCTCCTACGAGCAGTACTTC. It yields the protein CASSVSGVSYEQYF. The whole variable domain, filled in from reference TRBV5-1 and TRBJ2-7, reads KAGVTQTPRYLIKTRGQQVTLSCSPISGHRSVSWYQQTPGQGLQFLFEYFSETQRNKGNFPGRFSGRQFSNSRSEMNVSTLELGDSALYLCASSVSGVSYEQYFGPGTRLTVT.

This clone was picked up one time. The germline gene is not matched at one end of the junction; a read error may be the cause. The rearrangement uses TRBV7-7 and TRBJ2-2, with D maybe TRBD1 (5 bases). The length of the CDR3 is 16 residues. Per germline, CDR1 SSHAT and CDR2 FNYEAQ (reference sequence). CDR3 sequence: CASSLPQAGFAGELFF. CDR3 DNA: TGTGCTAGCAGCTTACCCCAGGCAGGGTTCGCCGGGGAGCTGTTTTTT.

The V and J genes are TRBV5-1 and TRBJ1-3; D possibly corresponds to TRBD1 (5 bases). The V end lost 3 bases, the J end lost 0 bases, and 10 bases lay between the germline ends. CDR3 size: 15 residues. The V gene's germline CDR1 is SGHRS and CDR2 YFSETQ. The CDR3 DNA reads TGCGCCAGCAGCTCCGGGAGGGGCTCTGGAAACACCATATATTTT. It encodes CASSSGRGSGNTIYF.

This clone appeared a single time. The V gene is TRBV7-9, the J gene TRBJ1-1, with 8 bases matching TRBD1. Germline V gives CDR1 SEHNR, CDR2 FQNEAQ (reference sequence). V lost 6 bases to trimming and J lost 8 bases; unmatched junction nucleotides: 5. The CDR3 is made up of 12 amino acids. The CDR3 nucleotides are TGTGCCAGCAGTACCGGACAGGGCGAAGCTTTCTTT. Protein: CASSTGQGEAFF.

The chain is built from TRBV7-9 and TRBJ2-3; no firm D call. Trimming removed 5 bases at V and 3 bases at J, with 6 bases between. Germline V gene lookup returns CDR1 SEHNR and CDR2 FQNEAQ (reference sequence). The CDR3 contains 12 residues. The CDR3, as DNA: TGTGCCAGCAGCCCAAATACAGATACGCAGTATTTT. Translated, it gives CASSPNTDTQYF. Together with reference TRBV7-9 and TRBJ2-3, the CDR3 gives the full variable domain: DTGVSQNPRHKITKRGQNVTFRCDPISEHNRLYWYRQTLGQGPEFLTYFQNEAQLEKSRLLSDRFSAERPKGSFSTLEIQRTEQGDSAMYLCASSPNTDTQYFGPGTRLTVL.

This chain uses TRBV28 with TRBJ2-7, with 10 nucleotides matching TRBD2. The V gene's germline CDR1 is MDHEN and CDR2 SYDVKM. This CDR3 is 14 amino acids long. V lost 4 bases and J lost 9; bases outside the gene matches: 9. DNA for the CDR3: TGTGCCAGCAGTTCTACCGGGACTAGCGTTAGGCAGTACTTC. As protein: CASSSTGTSVRQYF. Together with reference TRBV28 and TRBJ2-7, the CDR3 gives the full variable domain: DVKVTQSSRYLVKRTGEKVFLECVQDMDHENMFWYRQDPGLGLRLIYFSYDVKMKEKGDIPEGYSVSREKKERFSLILESASTNQTSMYLCASSSTGTSVRQYFGPGTRLTVT.

The rearrangement uses TRBV7-9 and TRBJ2-3; D remains unclear. The CDR3 extends over 14 amino acids. Trimming removed 5 bases from V and 7 bases from J, with 16 bases in between. CDR1 and CDR2 from the germline V gene are SEHNR and FQNEAQ (reference sequence). CDR3 nucleotide sequence: TGTGCCAGCAGCCCCATTGGGCAGACGAATACGCAGTATTTT. Translating gives CASSPIGQTNTQYF.

The chain combines TRBV6-5 with TRBJ1-1; 10 nucleotides match TRBD1. The CDR3 spans 14 residues. V gave up 4 bases and J gave up 6 bases; unmatched junction bases: 5. The V gene's germline CDR1 is MNHEY and CDR2 SVGAGI. The CDR3: CASSSTGGLAEAFF. CDR3 nucleotide sequence: TGTGCCAGCAGTTCGACAGGGGGCCTCGCTGAAGCTTTCTTT.

Turning to this clone: Its ends do not fully match the called genes, so a read error is possible. The chain uses TRBV12-3 or TRBV12-4 and TRBJ1-6; D remains ambiguous. This CDR3 spans 11 amino acids. DNA of the CDR3: TGTGCCAGCAGCTCTGGGCTTAACCCTTACTTT. This gives the protein CASSSGLNPYF.